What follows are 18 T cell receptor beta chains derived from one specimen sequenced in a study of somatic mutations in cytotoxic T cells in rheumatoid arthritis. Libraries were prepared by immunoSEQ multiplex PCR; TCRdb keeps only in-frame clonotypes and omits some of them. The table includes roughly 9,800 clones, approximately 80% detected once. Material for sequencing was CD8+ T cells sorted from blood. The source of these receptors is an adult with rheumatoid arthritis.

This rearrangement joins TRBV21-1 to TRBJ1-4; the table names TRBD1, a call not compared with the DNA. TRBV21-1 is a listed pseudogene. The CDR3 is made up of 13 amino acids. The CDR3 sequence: CASRTATNEKLFF. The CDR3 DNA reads TGTGCCAGTCGGACAGCAACTAATGAAAAACTGTTTTTT.

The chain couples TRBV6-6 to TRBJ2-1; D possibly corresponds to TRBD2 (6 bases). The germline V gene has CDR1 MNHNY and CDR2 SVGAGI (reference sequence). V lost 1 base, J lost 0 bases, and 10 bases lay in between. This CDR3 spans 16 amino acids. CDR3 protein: CASSYFGGSSYNEQFF. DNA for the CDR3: TGTGCCAGCAGTTACTTTGGGGGGAGCTCCTACAATGAGCAGTTCTTC.

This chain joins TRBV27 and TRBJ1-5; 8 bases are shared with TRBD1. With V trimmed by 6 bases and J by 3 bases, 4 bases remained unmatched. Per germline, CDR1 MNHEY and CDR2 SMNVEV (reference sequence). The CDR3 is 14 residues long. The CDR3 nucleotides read TGTGCCAGCAGACACAGGGGGACCAATCAGCCCCAGCATTTT. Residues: CASRHRGTNQPQHF.

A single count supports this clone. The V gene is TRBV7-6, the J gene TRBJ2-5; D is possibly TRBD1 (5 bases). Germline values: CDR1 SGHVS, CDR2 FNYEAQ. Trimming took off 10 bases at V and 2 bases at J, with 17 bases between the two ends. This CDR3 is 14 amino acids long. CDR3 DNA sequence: TGTGCCACCGCGAGAGGACAAATACAAGAGACCCAGTACTTC. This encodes CATARGQIQETQYF.

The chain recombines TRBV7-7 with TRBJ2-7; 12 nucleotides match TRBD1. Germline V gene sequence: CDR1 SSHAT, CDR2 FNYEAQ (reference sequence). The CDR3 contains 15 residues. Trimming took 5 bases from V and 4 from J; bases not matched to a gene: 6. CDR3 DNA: TGTGCCAGCAGCAAAGGGACAGGGGGCTTTTACGAGCAGTACTTC. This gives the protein CASSKGTGGFYEQYF.

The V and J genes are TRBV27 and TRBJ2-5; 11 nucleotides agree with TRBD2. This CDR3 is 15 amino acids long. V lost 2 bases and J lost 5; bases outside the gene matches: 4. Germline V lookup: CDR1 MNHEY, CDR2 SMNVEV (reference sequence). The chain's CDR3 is CASSLVSGGVETQYF. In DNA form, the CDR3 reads TGTGCCAGCAGTTTAGTTAGCGGGGGGGTCGAGACCCAGTACTTC.

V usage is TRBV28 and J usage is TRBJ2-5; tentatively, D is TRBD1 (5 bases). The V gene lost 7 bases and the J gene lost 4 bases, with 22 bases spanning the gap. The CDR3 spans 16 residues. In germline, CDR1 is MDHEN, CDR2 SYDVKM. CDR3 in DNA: TGTGCCAGCACCTTTTTCCCTATCGCAGGGCGAGAGACCCAGTACTTC. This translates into CASTFFPIAGRETQYF.

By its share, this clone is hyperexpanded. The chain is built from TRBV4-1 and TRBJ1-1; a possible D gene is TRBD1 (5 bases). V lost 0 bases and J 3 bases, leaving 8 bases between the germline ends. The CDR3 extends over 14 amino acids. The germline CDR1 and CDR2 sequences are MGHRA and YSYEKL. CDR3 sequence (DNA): TGCGCCAGCAGCCAAGAGCTGGGGGACACTGAAGCTTTCTTT. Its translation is CASSQELGDTEAFF.

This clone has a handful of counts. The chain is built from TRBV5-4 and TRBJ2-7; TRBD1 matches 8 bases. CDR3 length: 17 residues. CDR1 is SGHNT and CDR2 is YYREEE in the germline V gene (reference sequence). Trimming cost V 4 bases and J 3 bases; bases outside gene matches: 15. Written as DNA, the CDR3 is TGTGCCAGCAGCGTCATCGGACAGGGCCTCCCCCACTACGAGCAGTACTTC. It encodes CASSVIGQGLPHYEQYF.

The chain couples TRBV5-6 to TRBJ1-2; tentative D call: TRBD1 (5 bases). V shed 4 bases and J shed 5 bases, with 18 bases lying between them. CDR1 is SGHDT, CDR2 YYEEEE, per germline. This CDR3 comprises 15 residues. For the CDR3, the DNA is TGTGCCAGCAGCCCCGATGACAGAAATGGATATGGCTACACCTTC. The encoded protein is CASSPDDRNGYGYTF. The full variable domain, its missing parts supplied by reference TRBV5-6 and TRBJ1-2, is DAGVTQSPTHLIKTRGQQVTLRCSPKSGHDTVSWYQQALGQGPQFIFQYYEEEERQRGNFPDRFSGHQFPNYSSELNVNALLLGDSALYLCASSPDDRNGYGYTFGSGTRLTVV.

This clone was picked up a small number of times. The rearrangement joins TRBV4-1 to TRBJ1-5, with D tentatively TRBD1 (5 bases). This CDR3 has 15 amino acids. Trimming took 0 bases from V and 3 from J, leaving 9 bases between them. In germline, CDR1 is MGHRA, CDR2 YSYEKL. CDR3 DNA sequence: TGCGCCAGCAGCCAAGATCCAGGGTTCAATCAGCCCCAGCATTTT. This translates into CASSQDPGFNQPQHF.

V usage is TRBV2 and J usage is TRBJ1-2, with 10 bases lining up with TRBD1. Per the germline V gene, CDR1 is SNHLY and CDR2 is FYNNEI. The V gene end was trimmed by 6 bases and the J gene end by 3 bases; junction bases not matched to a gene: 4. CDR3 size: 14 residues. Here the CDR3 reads CASSGTGVDYGYTF. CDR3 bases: TGTGCCAGCAGCGGGACAGGGGTGGACTATGGCTACACCTTC. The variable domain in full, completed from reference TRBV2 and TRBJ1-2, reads EPEVTQTPSHQVTQMGQEVILRCVPISNHLYFYWYRQILGQKVEFLVSFYNNEISEKSEIFDDQFSVERPDGSNFTLKIRSTKLEDSAMYFCASSGTGVDYGYTFGSGTRLTVV.

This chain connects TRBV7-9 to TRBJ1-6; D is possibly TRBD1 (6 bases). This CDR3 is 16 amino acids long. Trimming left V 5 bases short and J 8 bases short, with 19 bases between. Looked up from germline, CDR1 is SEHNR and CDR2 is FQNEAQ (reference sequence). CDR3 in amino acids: CASSPALQGRYSPLHF. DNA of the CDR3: TGTGCCAGCAGCCCCGCCTTGCAGGGGAGGTATTCACCCCTCCACTTT.

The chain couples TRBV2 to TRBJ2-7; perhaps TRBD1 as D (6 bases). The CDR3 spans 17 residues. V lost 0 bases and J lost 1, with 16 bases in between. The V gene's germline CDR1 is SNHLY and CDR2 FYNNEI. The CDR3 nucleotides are TGTGCCAGCAGTGAAGCCCGTGTAGGACAGATTTCCTACGAGCAGTACTTC. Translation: CASSEARVGQISYEQYF.

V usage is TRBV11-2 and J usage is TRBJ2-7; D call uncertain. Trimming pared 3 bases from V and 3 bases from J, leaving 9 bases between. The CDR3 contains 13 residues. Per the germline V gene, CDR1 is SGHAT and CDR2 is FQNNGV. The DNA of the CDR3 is TGTGCCAGCAGCTTTACTCAAAGCTACGAGCAGTACTTC. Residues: CASSFTQSYEQYF.

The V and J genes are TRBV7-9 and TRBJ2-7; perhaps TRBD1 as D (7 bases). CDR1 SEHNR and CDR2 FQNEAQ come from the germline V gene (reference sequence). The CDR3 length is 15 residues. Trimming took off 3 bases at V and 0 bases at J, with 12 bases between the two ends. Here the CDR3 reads CASSLRDRRSYEQYF. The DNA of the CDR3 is TGTGCCAGCAGCTTGCGGGACAGACGCTCCTACGAGCAGTACTTC.

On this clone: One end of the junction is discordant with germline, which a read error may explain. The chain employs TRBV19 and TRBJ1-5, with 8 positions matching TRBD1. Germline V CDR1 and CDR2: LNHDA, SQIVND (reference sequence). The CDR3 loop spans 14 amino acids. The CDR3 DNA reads TGTGCCACTACCGCTGGACAGGGCAAGCAGCCCCAGCATTTT. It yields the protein CATTAGQGKQPQHF.

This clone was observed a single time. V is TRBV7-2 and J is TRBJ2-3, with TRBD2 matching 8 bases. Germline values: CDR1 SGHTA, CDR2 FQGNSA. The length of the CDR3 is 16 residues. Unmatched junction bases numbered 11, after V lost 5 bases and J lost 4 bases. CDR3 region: CASSLGGAVGADTQYF. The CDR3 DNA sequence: TGTGCCAGCAGCCTCGGGGGGGCCGTAGGAGCAGATACGCAGTATTTT.